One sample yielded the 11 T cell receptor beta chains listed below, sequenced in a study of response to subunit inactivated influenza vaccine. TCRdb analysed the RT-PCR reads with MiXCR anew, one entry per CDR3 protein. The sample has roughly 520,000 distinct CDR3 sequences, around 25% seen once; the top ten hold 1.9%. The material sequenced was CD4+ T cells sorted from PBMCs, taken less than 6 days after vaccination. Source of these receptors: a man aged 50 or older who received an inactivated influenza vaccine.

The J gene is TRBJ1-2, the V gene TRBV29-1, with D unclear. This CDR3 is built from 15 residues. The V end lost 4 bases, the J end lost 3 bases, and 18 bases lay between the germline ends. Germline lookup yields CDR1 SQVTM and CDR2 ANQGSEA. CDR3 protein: CSVGGRHPRDYGYTF. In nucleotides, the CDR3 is TGCAGCGTTGGGGGAAGACACCCCCGGGACTATGGCTACACCTTC.

Here the CDR3 reads CAWSDGRTLYEQFF. CDR3 in DNA: TGTGCCTGGAGTGACGGGAGGACGTTGTATGAGCAGTTCTTC. The V gene is TRBV30, the J gene TRBJ2-1; 7 nucleotides agree with TRBD2. There are 14 residues in the CDR3. Unmatched junction bases numbered 8, after V lost 1 base and J lost 8 bases. CDR1 is GTSNPN and CDR2 is SVGIG in the germline V gene (reference sequence).

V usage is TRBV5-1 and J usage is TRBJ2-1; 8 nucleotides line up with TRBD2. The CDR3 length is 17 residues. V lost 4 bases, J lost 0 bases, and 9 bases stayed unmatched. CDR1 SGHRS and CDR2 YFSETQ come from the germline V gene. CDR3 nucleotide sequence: TGCGCCAGCAGCCCTGGCGGGACTAGAAGCTCCTACAATGAGCAGTTCTTC. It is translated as CASSPGGTRSSYNEQFF.

The CDR3 loop is CASSLGHIVTEAFF. The CDR3 coding sequence is TGTGCCAGCAGCTTGGGACATATAGTCACTGAAGCTTTCTTT. This chain connects TRBV5-5 to TRBJ1-1; D remains ambiguous. The length of the CDR3 is 14 residues. Germline CDR1 and CDR2: SGHKS and YYEKEE (reference sequence). V lost 0 bases, J lost 4 bases, and 10 bases lay in between.

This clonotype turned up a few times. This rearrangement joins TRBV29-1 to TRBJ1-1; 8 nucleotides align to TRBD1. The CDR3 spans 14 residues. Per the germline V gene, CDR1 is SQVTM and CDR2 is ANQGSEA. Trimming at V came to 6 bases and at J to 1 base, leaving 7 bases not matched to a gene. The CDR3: CSVPQGAGNTEAFF. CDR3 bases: TGCAGCGTCCCGCAGGGGGCAGGGAACACTGAAGCTTTCTTT.

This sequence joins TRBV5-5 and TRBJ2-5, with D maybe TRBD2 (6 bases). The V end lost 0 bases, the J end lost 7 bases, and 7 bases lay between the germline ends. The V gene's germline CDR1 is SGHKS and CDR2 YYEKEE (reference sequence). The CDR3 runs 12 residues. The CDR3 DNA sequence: TGTGCCAGCAGCTTGGTGGAGGGGACCCAGTACTTC. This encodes CASSLVEGTQYF.

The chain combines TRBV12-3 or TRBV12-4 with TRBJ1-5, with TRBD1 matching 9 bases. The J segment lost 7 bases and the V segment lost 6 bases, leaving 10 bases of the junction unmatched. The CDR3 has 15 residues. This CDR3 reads CASRKTGGGGQPQHF. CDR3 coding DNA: TGTGCCAGCAGGAAGACAGGGGGAGGGGGACAGCCCCAGCATTTT.

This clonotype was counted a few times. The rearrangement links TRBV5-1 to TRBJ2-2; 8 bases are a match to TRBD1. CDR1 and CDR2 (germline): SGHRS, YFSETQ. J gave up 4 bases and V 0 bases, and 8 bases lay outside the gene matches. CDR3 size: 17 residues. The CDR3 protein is CASSLDQSGTGTGELFF. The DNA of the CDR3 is TGCGCCAGCAGCTTGGACCAATCCGGGACAGGCACCGGGGAGCTGTTTTTT.

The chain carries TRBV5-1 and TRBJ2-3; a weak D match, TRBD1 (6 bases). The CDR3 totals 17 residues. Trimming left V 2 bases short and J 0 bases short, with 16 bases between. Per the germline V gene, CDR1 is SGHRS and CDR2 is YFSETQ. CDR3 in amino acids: CASSFNRALPSTDTQYF. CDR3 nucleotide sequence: TGCGCCAGCAGCTTTAACAGGGCTTTACCGAGCACAGATACGCAGTATTTT.

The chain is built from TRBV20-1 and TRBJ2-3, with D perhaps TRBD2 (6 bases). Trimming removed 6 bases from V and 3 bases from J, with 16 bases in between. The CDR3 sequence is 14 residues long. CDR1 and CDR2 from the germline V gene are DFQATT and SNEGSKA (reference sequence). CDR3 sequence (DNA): TGCAGTGCGCCCATGGGGAGCGGGACAGATACGCAGTATTTT. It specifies CSAPMGSGTDTQYF.

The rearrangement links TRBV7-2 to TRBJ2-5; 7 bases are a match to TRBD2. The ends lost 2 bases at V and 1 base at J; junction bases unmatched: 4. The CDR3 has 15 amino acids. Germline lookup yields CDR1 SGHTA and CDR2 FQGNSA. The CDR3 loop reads CASSLQASGQETQYF. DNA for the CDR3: TGTGCCAGCAGCTTACAGGCTAGCGGCCAAGAGACCCAGTACTTC.